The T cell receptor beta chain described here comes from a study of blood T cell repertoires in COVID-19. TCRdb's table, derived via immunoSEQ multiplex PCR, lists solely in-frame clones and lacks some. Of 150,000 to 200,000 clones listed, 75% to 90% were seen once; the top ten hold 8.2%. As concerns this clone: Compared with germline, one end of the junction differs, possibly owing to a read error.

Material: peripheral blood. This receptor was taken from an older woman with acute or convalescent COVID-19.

As DNA, the CDR3 is TGTGCCAGCAGCCTAGCGGGGCTGAACACCGGGGAGCTGTTTTTT. Its translation: CASSLAGLNTGELFF. The rearrangement uses TRBV7-8 and TRBJ2-2; the match to TRBD2 covers 9 bases. Germline-derived CDR1 and CDR2 are SGHVS and FQNEAQ. The CDR3 extends over 15 amino acids.